Shown below are 9 T cell receptor beta chains from a single sample sequenced in a study of T cells in Graves' hyperthyroidism and ophthalmopathy. TCR beta CDR3 sequences were amplified from RNA transcripts. During a first-round RT-PCR of the TCR CDR3, the HTBI primer set was used. Via MiXCR, TCRdb re-called the multiplex PCR reads, giving one row per CDR3 protein. The sample lists about 500,000 distinct CDR3 sequences; about 16% were seen once. Sequenced: blood. These receptors all stem from a woman younger than 45 with Graves' ophthalmopathy.

This clonotype was counted ten times or more. This chain links TRBV30 with TRBJ2-3, with no clear D. The germline V gene has CDR1 GTSNPN and CDR2 SVGIG (reference sequence). This CDR3 region has 12 residues. V lost 4 bases and J lost 1, with 6 bases in between. The CDR3 DNA is TGTGCCTGGATAGGAGGCACAGATACGCAGTATTTT. This translates into CAWIGGTDTQYF.

At least ten counts were recorded for this clonotype. The chain employs TRBV19 and TRBJ2-1, with TRBD2 matching over 7 bases. This CDR3 has 14 amino acids. CDR1 and CDR2 from the germline V gene are LNHDA and SQIVND (reference sequence). Losses at the gene ends were 8 bases for V and 1 base for J; bases not matched to a gene: 5. CDR3 in amino acids: CASHAGRSYNEQFF. The CDR3, as DNA: TGTGCCAGTCACGCCGGGAGGTCCTACAATGAGCAGTTCTTC.

This clonotype was recorded many times. This chain links TRBV6-2 or TRBV6-3 with TRBJ1-1; D is possibly TRBD1 (6 bases). V lost 5 bases and J 9 bases, leaving 13 bases between the germline ends. CDR1 and CDR2 (germline): MNHEY, SVGEGT. The CDR3 runs to 12 residues. In nucleotides, the CDR3 is TGTGCCAGCAGTGCCTCGGGGGCTCAAGCTTTCTTT. Residues: CASSASGAQAFF.

This clonotype has a count of ten or more. This chain uses TRBV12-3 or TRBV12-4 with TRBJ2-2; TRBD1 might be the D (5 bases). V lost 8 bases and J lost 7, with 17 bases in between. The CDR3 contains 14 residues. CDR3 region: CASGYRRAVGELFF. The CDR3 DNA is TGTGCCAGCGGGTACCGCAGGGCTGTCGGGGAGCTGTTTTTT.

This clonotype was found many times. The chain combines TRBV20-1 with TRBJ2-1; D gene ambiguous. The ends were cut back, 3 bases at V and 6 bases at J, with 27 bases in the middle. Germline V gene data show CDR1 as DFQATT and CDR2 as SNEGSKA (reference sequence). The CDR3 is made up of 18 amino acids. The CDR3 DNA reads as TGCAGTGCTAGCGGTTTAATGCGGCGTAGGACCAAACTCAATGAGCAGTTCTTC. Its protein product is CSASGLMRRRTKLNEQFF.

With respect to this clonotype: A much bigger clone sits one base away, suggesting this may be a read error. The chain links TRBV6-5 to TRBJ1-1; D call uncertain. CDR1 and CDR2 from the germline V gene are MNHEY and SVGAGI. Trimming stripped 2 bases from V and 6 bases from J, with 4 bases between. This CDR3 is built from 11 residues. The CDR3 spells CASSYRAEAFF. As DNA, the CDR3 is TGTGCCAGCAGTTACCGCGCTGAAGCTTTCTTT.

The chain recombines TRBV28 with TRBJ2-7; 9 bases are shared with TRBD2. From germline, CDR1 is MDHEN and CDR2 SYDVKM. There are 15 residues in the CDR3. J was trimmed by 1 base and V by 6 bases; bases with no gene match: 7. The CDR3 coding sequence is TGTGCCAGCAGACCCCCTAGCGGGGAGTCCTACGAGCAGTACTTC. This sequence encodes CASRPPSGESYEQYF.

The chain carries TRBV15 and TRBJ2-7; 8 positions match TRBD1. This CDR3 has 13 residues. Germline values: CDR1 LNHNV, CDR2 YYDKDF (reference sequence). Losses at the gene ends were 7 bases for V and 7 bases for J; bases not matched to a gene: 9. The CDR3 DNA is TGTGCCACCACTAGGACAGGGAGAAGTGAGCAGTACTTC. It specifies CATTRTGRSEQYF.

This clonotype turned up a few times. The junction shows a germline mismatch at one end, possibly a read error. The chain has TRBV30 and TRBJ2-3; D is perhaps TRBD1 (6 bases). This CDR3 comprises 14 residues. From germline, CDR1 is GTSNPN and CDR2 SVGIG (reference sequence). In DNA form, the CDR3 reads TGTGCCCGGAGTTGGGACACGAGCACAGATACGCAGTATTTT. Translation gives CARSWDTSTDTQYF.